The present T cell receptor (beta chain) was sequenced within a study of T cell repertoires in cytomegalovirus infection. Study-level information: Matching HLA type, along with CMV infection, was indicated by public TCR beta signatures.

Findings and limits, study-wide: CMV carriers with the relevant HLA were identified by cumulative public TCR beta family frequency. HLA-C-restricted TCR beta clonotypes specific for CMV led the ex vivo response.

TCRdb re-analysed the reads in MiXCR, keeping a single row per CDR3 protein. The table shows roughly 300,000 distinct CDR3 sequences, with about a quarter occurring only once. To note about this clonotype: Its antigen is currently unknown.

The V gene end was trimmed by 2 bases and the J gene end by 0 bases; junction bases not matched to a gene: 0. CDR3 size: 15 residues. Germline CDR1 MNHEY, CDR2 SVGEGT. This clonotype was sampled from a human donor in good health (CMV status not recorded). Some clones in this sample may be carry-over from other donors' samples. This chain uses TRBV6-2 or TRBV6-3 with TRBJ2-1; 8 bases map to TRBD2. Sequenced: PBMCs. The CDR3 sequence: CASSYLAGSYNEQFF. For the CDR3, the DNA is TGTGCCAGCAGTTACCTAGCGGGCTCCTACAATGAGCAGTTCTTC.